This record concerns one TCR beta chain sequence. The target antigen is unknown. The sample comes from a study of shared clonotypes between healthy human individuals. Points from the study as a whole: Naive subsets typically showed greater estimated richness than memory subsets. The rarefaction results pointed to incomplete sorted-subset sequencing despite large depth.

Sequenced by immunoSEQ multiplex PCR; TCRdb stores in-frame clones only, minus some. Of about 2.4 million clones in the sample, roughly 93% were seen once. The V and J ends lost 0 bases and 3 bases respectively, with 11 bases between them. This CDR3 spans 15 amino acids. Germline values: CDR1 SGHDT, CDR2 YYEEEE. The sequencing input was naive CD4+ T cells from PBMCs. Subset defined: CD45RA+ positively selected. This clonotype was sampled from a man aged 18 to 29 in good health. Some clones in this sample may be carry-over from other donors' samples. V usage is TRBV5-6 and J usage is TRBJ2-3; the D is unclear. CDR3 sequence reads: CASSLGVGWTDTQYF. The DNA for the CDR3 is TGTGCCAGCAGCTTGGGAGTAGGGTGGACAGATACGCAGTATTTT.